The rows below give T cell receptor beta chains drawn from one sample of a study of beta chain features in type 1 diabetes. TCRdb's copy holds only in-frame clones and misses some; the assay was immunoSEQ multiplex PCR. The sample comprises approximately 730,000 clones, roughly an eighth of which are singletons, and about 0.02% rests with the top ten. Material: naive CD4+ T cells from blood. These receptors were taken from a man between 18 and 35 years old with type 1 diabetes. CDR3s include the opening cysteine and the closing phenylalanine or tryptophan. D genes are given only for firm matches. The size entry is marked missing in some rows and otherwise reads once, few, many or a size class.

V	length	size	J	D	DNA	CDR3
TRBV11-2	15	few	TRBJ2-7	TRBD1	TGTGCCAGCAGCTGGGATGGACAGGGCCCCTACGAGCAGTACTTC	CASSWDGQGPYEQYF
TRBV27	12	.	TRBJ1-2	.	TGTGCCAGCAGTTCCTCAACCTATGGCTACACCTTC	CASSSSTYGYTF
TRBV25-1	15	.	TRBJ1-5	TRBD1	TGTGCCAGCAGTGACCCGGGACAGAATAATCAGCCCCAGCATTTT	CASSDPGQNNQPQHF
TRBV5-1	13	.	TRBJ2-7	.	TGCGCCAGCAGCTGGAGGGCGAGCGCCGAGCAGTACTTC	CASSWRASAEQYF
TRBV30	15	.	TRBJ1-1	.	TGTGCCTGGAGCACTCCCCAGGTGATGAACACTGAAGCTTTCTTT	CAWSTPQVMNTEAFF
TRBV30	14	.	TRBJ2-7	TRBD1	TGTGCCTGGAGAAAGACAGGGGGGACCTACGAGCAGTACTTC	CAWRKTGGTYEQYF
TRBV6-5	14	.	TRBJ1-1	.	TGTGCCAGCAGCCCTCAATGGGGGGAGGATGAAGCTTTCTTT	CASSPQWGEDEAFF
TRBV6-1	13	few	TRBJ1-2	.	TGTGCCAGCCACAGCCGGGGCCTGGAGTGGAACACCTTC	CASHSRGLEWNTF
TRBV11-2	14	.	TRBJ2-7	.	TGTGCCAGCAGCCCTCACGGGGCTAGCGACGAGCAGTACTTC	CASSPHGASDEQYF
TRBV18	14	.	TRBJ1-5	.	TGTGCCAGCTCACCAATCAGGAGCAATCAGCCCCAGCATTTT	CASSPIRSNQPQHF
TRBV27	13	.	TRBJ2-3	.	TGTGCCAGCAGTTCGACAGACCGGGATACGCAGTATTTT	CASSSTDRDTQYF
TRBV7-9	14	few	TRBJ2-7	TRBD1	TGTGCCAGCAGCTTAAGGGGGCAGGACTACGAGCAGTACTTC	CASSLRGQDYEQYF
TRBV5-1	14	.	TRBJ2-7	.	TGCGCCAGCAGCTTGGTCGGCAGTTCCTACGAGCAGTACTTC	CASSLVGSSYEQYF
TRBV2	14	few	TRBJ1-6	.	TGTGCCAGCAGCCGTATACAAGGCGCTACGCCCCTCCACTTT	CASSRIQGATPLHF
TRBV7-6	15	.	TRBJ2-1	.	TGTGCCAGCAGCCGTACGCCCAACTCCTACAATGAGCAGTTCTTC	CASSRTPNSYNEQFF
TRBV5-6	14	once	TRBJ1-1	.	TGTGCCAGCAGCAAGGGACGGCCGAACACTGAAGCTTTCTTT	CASSKGRPNTEAFF
TRBV11-2	18	.	TRBJ2-3	TRBD2	TGTGCCAGCAGCCTCCGGACTAGCGGGGTTAGTGGCACAGATACGCAGTATTTT	CASSLRTSGVSGTDTQYF
TRBV5-1	15	few	TRBJ2-3	.	TGCGCCAGCAGCCCCGGTTTTAGGGCCCCCGATACGCAGTATTTT	CASSPGFRAPDTQYF
TRBV7-9	13	.	TRBJ2-7	.	TGTGCCAGCAGCTTTTCAGGGGCCTACGAGCAGTACTTC	CASSFSGAYEQYF
TRBV30	13	few	TRBJ1-1	.	TGTGCCTGGATGGCCAGGGTAGTCACTGAAGCTTTCTTT	CAWMARVVTEAFF
TRBV6-5	14	once	TRBJ2-7	TRBD1	TGTGCCAGCAGTTACGCGACAGGGGACTACGAGCAGTACTTC	CASSYATGDYEQYF
TRBV10-3	13	few	TRBJ1-2	.	TGTGCCATCAGACAGAGGAACAACTATGGCTACACCTTC	CAIRQRNNYGYTF
TRBV7-8	15	once	TRBJ1-2	.	TGTGCCAGCAGCTTAAGTCTGGGGGCAGGGAATGGCTACACCTTC	CASSLSLGAGNGYTF
TRBV27	13	.	TRBJ1-2	TRBD1	TGTGCCAGCAGTCCGACAGGGATAGTTGGCTACACCTTC	CASSPTGIVGYTF